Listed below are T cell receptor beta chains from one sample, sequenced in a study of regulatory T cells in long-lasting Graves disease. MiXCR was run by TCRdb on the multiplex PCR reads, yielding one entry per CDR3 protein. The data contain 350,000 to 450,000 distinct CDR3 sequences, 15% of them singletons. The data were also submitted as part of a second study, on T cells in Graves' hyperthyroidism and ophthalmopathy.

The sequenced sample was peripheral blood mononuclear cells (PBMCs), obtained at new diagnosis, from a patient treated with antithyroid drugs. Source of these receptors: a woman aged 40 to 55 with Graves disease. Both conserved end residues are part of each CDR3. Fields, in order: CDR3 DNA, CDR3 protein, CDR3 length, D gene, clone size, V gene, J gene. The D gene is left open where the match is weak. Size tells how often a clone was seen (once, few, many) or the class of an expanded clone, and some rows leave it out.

TGTGCCAGCAGTTCCACCGGGACTAGCGGGATCAGTCGGGCTTACAATGAGCAGTTCTTC	CASSSTGTSGISRAYNEQFF	20	TRBD2	many	TRBV6-5	TRBJ2-1
TGTGCCAGTAGTCCGGGACAGGGAACCGGGGAGCTGTTTTTT	CASSPGQGTGELFF	14	TRBD1	NA	TRBV19	TRBJ2-2
TGTGCCAGCAGTTTAGGGCAGGGGATAGCCAAAAACATTCAGTACTTC	CASSLGQGIAKNIQYF	16	NA	few	TRBV28	TRBJ2-4
TGTGCCAGCAGTAGGGACATGTCCTACGAGCAGTACTTC	CASSRDMSYEQYF	13	NA	many	TRBV28	TRBJ2-7
TGTGCCAGCAGTTTTGGAGGGGGAGGGCCCAATGAGCAGTTCTTC	CASSFGGGGPNEQFF	15	NA	many	TRBV28	TRBJ2-1
TGTGCCAGCAGCCCAAGTGCTGGGATAGGTTCACCCCTCCACTTT	CASSPSAGIGSPLHF	15	NA	many	TRBV7-2	TRBJ1-6
TGCGCCAGCACCTCCTCTGGGGGCGGCTACGAGCAGTACTTC	CASTSSGGGYEQYF	14	NA	NA	TRBV5-1	TRBJ2-7
TGTGCCAGTGGGACTCACGCTCATAACAATGAGCAGTTCTTC	CASGTHAHNNEQFF	14	NA	many	TRBV19	TRBJ2-1
TGTGCCAGCAGTGAATATGGAGACCTAGGACAGGGGAACTATGGCTACACCTTC	CASSEYGDLGQGNYGYTF	18	TRBD1	few	TRBV25-1	TRBJ1-2
TGCAGCGTTGATCCCCGGGTGGTAGCTTTCTTT	CSVDPRVVAFF	11	NA	NA	TRBV29-1	TRBJ1-1
TGTGCCAGCAGCCGAAGCGAAAAACTGTTTTTT	CASSRSEKLFF	11	NA	many	TRBV28	TRBJ1-4
TGCAGTGCTAGTGCTCAAACCTACGAGCAGTACTTC	CSASAQTYEQYF	12	NA	NA	TRBV20-1	TRBJ2-7
TGTGCCAGCACCCTAGGGGTAGGGACAAAAAACAATGAGCAGTTCTTC	CASTLGVGTKNNEQFF	16	NA	many	TRBV7-2	TRBJ2-1
TGCAGTGCTAGAGGTAGCGGGAGGGCCGGTTCAATAAATGAGCAGTTCTTC	CSARGSGRAGSINEQFF	17	TRBD2	NA	TRBV20-1	TRBJ2-1
TGTGCCAGCAGCTTAAGGCGGGAGGGTTACAATGAGCAGTTCTTC	CASSLRREGYNEQFF	15	TRBD2	once	TRBV7-2	TRBJ2-1
TGTGCCAGCAGTTCCAAAGGGGGGGCACTCGTATATTTT	CASSSKGGALVYF	13	NA	many	TRBV2	TRBJ1-3
TGTGCCAGCAGCTTATCCCTAGCGGGAGAGACAAATGAGCAGTTCTTC	CASSLSLAGETNEQFF	16	TRBD2	many	TRBV11-3	TRBJ2-1
TGTGCCAGCAGCCCAGATGTCAGGAAAGAGACCCAGTACTTC	CASSPDVRKETQYF	14	NA	many	TRBV11-2	TRBJ2-5
TGTGCCAGCATAGTCGCCCCCGGGACACAGAATGAAAAACTGTTTTTT	CASIVAPGTQNEKLFF	16	NA	many	TRBV28	TRBJ1-4
TGTGCCAGTAGGCCCCGGGACAGAAATCAGCCCCAGCATTTT	CASRPRDRNQPQHF	14	TRBD1	NA	TRBV19	TRBJ1-5
TGTGCCAGCAGCTTATCAGGGGCTGGGAATGAGCAGTTCTTC	CASSLSGAGNEQFF	14	NA	few	TRBV7-3	TRBJ2-1
TGCGCCAGCAGCTCGGCCTGGGGACTTAGCGGATCCTACGAGCAGTACTTC	CASSSAWGLSGSYEQYF	17	NA	many	TRBV5-1	TRBJ2-7
TGTGCCAGCAGCTTTGACAGGGGGACCGGGGAGCTGTTTTTT	CASSFDRGTGELFF	14	TRBD1	many	TRBV7-3	TRBJ2-2
TGTGCCAGCAGCTCTAGGGGAAGCTCCTCAGATACGCAGTATTTT	CASSSRGSSSDTQYF	15	NA	many	TRBV11-3	TRBJ2-3